This T cell receptor (beta chain) was profiled in a study of blood T cells in healthy people across ages. Whole-study findings and limits: Diversity estimates drawn from one million T cells were deemed underestimates.

Russia was home to the donors, healthy Caucasian individuals aged about 6 to 90. Roughly 9 milliliters of peripheral blood were drawn from each donor. Germline V lookup: CDR1 SGDLS, CDR2 YYNGEE. This CDR3 region has 14 residues. The V gene end was trimmed by 5 bases and the J gene end by 2 bases; junction bases not matched to a gene: 6. Comments on this clonotype: The antigen is undetermined.

With a J-beta primer mix and a sample-barcoded 5' primer, a second PCR ran about 6 to 11 cycles. Per sample, CDR3-containing paired-end reads numbered at least 2.5 million. TCRdb ran MiXCR on the 5' RACE reads and lists one entry per CDR3 protein. The sample shows 1 million or so distinct CDR3 sequences, 35% to 50% of them seen only once. The receptor's source is a woman aged 55 to 70 in good health. Sequencing was done on a sample of blood. The chain joins TRBV9 to TRBJ2-5; 7 nucleotides line up with TRBD1. The CDR3 loop reads CASSTGTEQETQYF. The CDR3 DNA reads TGTGCCAGCAGTACCGGGACAGAACAAGAGACCCAGTACTTC.